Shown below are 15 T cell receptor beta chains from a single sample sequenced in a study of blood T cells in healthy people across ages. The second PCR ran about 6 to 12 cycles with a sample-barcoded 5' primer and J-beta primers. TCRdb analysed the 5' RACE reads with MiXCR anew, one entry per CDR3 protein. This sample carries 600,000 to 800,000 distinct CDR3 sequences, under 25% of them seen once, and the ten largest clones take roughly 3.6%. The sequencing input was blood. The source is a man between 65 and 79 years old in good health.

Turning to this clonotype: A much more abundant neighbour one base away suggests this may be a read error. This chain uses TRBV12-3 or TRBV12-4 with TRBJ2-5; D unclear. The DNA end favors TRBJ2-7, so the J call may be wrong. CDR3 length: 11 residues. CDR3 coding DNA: TGTGCCAGCAGCCGTAAATACGAGCAGTACTTC. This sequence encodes CASSRKYEQYF.

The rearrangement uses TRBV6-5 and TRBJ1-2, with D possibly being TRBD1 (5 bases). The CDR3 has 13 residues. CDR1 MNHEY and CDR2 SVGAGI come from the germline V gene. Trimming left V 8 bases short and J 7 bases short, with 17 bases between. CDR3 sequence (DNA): TGTGCCAGCGGGCGGGGCCCTGTATCTGGCTACACCTTC. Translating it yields CASGRGPVSGYTF.

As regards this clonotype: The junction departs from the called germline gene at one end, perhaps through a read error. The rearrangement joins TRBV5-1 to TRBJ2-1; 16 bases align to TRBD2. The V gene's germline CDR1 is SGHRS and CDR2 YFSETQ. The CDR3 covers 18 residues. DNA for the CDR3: TGCGCCAGCAGCCCGGGACTAGCGGGAGGGAACTCCCACAATGAGCAGTTCTTC. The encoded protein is CASSPGLAGGNSHNEQFF. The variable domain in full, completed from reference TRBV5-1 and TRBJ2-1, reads KAGVTQTPRYLIKTRGQQVTLSCSPISGHRSVSWYQQTPGQGLQFLFEYFSETQRNKGNFPGRFSGRQFSNSRSEMNVSTLELGDSALYLCASSPGLAGGNSHNEQFFGPGTRLTVL.

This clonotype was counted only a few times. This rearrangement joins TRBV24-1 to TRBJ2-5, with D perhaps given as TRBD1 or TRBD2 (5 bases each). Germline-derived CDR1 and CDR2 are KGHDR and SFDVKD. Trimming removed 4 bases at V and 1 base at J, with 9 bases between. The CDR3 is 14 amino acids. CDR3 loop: CATSESGGQETQYF. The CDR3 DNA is TGTGCCACCAGTGAAAGTGGGGGCCAAGAGACCCAGTACTTC.

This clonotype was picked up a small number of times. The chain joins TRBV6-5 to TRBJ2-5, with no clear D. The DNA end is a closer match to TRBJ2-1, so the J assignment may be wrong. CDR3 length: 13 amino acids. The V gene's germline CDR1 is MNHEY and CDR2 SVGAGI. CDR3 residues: CASSYLDYNEQFF. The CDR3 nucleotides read TGTGCCAGCAGTTACCTGGACTACAATGAGCAGTTCTTC.

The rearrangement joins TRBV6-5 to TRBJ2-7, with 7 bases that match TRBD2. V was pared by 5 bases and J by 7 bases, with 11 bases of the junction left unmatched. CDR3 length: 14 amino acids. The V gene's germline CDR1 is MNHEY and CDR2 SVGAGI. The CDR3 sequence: CASSRAEQAGEQYF. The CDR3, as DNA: TGTGCCAGCAGTCGAGCGGAACAAGCGGGGGAGCAGTACTTC.

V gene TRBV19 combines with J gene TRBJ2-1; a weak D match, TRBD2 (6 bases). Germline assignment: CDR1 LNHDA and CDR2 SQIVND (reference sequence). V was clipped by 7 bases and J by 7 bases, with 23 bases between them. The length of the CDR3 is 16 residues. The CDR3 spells CASTVLAGGSRNEQFF. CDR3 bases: TGTGCCAGTACTGTGCTAGCCGGAGGGAGTAGGAATGAGCAGTTCTTC.

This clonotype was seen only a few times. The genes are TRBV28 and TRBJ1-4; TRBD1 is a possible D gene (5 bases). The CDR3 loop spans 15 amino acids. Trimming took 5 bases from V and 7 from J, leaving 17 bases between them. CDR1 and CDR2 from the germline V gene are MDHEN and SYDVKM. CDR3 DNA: TGTGCCAGCAGTCCAATCCGGGGCGGCAGTGAAAAACTGTTTTTT. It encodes CASSPIRGGSEKLFF.

The CDR3 nucleotides read TGTGCCAGCAGTGAACTACGGTTCCCCTACGAGCAGTACTTC. Translated: CASSELRFPYEQYF. This chain links TRBV6-1 with TRBJ2-7, with D uncertain. This CDR3 region has 14 residues. V was shortened by 2 bases and J by 2 bases, with 10 bases between the two germline ends. From germline, CDR1 is MNHNS and CDR2 SASEGT.

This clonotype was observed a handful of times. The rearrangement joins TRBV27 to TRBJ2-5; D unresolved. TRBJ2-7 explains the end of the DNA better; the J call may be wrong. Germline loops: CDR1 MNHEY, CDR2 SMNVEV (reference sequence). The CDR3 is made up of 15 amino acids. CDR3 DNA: TGTGCCAGCAGTTTTATAGCTGAGAGCTCCTACGAGCAGTACTTC. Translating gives CASSFIAESSYEQYF.

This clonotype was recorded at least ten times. The CDR3 protein is CSAAIAGGRETQYF. The CDR3 DNA reads TGCAGTGCAGCGATAGCGGGAGGGCGAGAGACCCAGTACTTC. The V call is TRBV20-1, the J call TRBJ2-5, with 11 bases that match TRBD2. CDR3 length: 14 amino acids. Germline-derived CDR1 and CDR2 are DFQATT and SNEGSKA (reference sequence). Trimming cost V 6 bases and J 4 bases; bases outside gene matches: 7.

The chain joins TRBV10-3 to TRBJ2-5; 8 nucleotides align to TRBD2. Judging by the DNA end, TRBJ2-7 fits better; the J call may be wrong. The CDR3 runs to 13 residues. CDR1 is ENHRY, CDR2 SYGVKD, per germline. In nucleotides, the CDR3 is TGTGCCATCACGGAGCGGGAGACAAGCGAGCAGTACTTC. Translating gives CAITERETSEQYF.

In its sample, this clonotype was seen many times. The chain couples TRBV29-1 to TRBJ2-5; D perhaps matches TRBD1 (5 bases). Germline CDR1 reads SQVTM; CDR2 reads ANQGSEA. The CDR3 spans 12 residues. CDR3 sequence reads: CSIKGSQETQYF. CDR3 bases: TGCAGTATTAAGGGGTCCCAAGAGACCCAGTACTTC. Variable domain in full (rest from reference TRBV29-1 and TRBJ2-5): SAVISQKPSRDICQRGTSLTIQCQVDSQVTMMFWYRQQPGQSLTLIATANQGSEATYESGFVIDKFPISRPNLTFSTLTVSNMSPEDSSIYLCSIKGSQETQYFGPGTRLLVL.

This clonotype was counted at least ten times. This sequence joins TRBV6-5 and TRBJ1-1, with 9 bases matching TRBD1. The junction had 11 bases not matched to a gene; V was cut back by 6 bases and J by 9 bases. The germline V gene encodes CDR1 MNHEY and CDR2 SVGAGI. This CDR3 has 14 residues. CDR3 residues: CASRPDGQGRKAFF. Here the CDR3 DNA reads TGTGCCAGCAGGCCCGACGGACAGGGGAGAAAAGCTTTCTTT.

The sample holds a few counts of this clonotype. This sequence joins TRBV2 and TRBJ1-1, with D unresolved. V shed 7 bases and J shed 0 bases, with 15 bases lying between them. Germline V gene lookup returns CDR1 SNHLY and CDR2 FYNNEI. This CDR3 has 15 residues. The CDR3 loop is CASTESVGMNTEAFF. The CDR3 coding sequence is TGTGCCAGCACCGAATCTGTCGGTATGAACACTGAAGCTTTCTTT.